This T cell receptor beta chain was identified in a study of blood T cell repertoires in COVID-19. CDR1 and CDR2 from the germline V gene are SEHNR and FQNEAQ (reference sequence). V was clipped by 5 bases and J by 5 bases; unmatched bases: 13. The CDR3 consists of 16 residues. Here immunoSEQ multiplex PCR was the method, and the copy in TCRdb shows in-frame clones only, minus some. The sample lists over 250,000 clones; approximately 90% were seen once. This study enrolled people aged about 18 to 100 from around 25 US geographic areas. The sample taken for sequencing was PBMCs or T cells enriched from blood (not recorded which). This sequence joins TRBV7-9 and TRBJ2-5, with 8 bases fitting TRBD2. The receptor was isolated from a man between 40 and 49 years old who had recovered from COVID-19. In DNA, the CDR3 is TGTGCCAGCAGCAGACGAGACGGAACGGGAGGGGAGACCCAGTACTTC. It translates to CASSRRDGTGGETQYF.